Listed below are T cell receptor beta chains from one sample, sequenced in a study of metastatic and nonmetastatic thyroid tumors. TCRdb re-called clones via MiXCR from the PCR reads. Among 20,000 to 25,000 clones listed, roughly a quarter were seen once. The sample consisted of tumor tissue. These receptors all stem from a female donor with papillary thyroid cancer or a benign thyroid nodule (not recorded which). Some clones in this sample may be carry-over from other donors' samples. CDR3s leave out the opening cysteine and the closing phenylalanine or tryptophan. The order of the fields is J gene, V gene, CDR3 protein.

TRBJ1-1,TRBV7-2,ASRLGHTEAF
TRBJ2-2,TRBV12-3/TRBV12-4,ASSIRVRPTVELF
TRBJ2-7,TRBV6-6,ASSYSSPGSYEQY
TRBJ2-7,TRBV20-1,SAFPGTRRYEQY
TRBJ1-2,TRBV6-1,ASSELAQSNYGYT
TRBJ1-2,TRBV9,VSSAGQGGYGYT
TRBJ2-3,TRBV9,ASSGGETSTDTQY
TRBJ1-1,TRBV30,AWSVWGANTEAF
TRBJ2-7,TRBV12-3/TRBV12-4,ASSLIRGRVYNEQY
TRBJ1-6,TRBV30,AWSVQAGGWRSPLH
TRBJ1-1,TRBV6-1,ASRVTEAF
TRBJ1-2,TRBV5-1,ASSFTVDSFYGYT
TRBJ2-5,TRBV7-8,ASSLGDSYSSACETQY
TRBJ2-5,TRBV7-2,ASSLNSGTGAETQY
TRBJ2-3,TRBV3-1,ASSQERGDTQY
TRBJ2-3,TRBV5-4,ASSLSQGAVGTQY
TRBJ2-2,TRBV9,ASSPHGGEVTGELF
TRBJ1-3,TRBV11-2,ASSLGPATDTIY
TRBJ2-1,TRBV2,ASSLGTICPLSYNDQF
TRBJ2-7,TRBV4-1,ASSLGTGGRYEQY
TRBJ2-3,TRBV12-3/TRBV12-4,ASSLAGTGSDTQY
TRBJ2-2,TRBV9,ASSPSGGAAGELF
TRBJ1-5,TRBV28,ASSLGNQPQH
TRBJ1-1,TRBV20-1,SARAGADNFEAF
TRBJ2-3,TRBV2,ASSLQRGGHWTQY
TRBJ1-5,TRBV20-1,STQGGRDNQPQH
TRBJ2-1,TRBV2,ASSEAQGGSYNERF
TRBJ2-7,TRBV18,ASSPRGSGESYEQY
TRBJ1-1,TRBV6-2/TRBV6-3,ASSQTGGIEAF
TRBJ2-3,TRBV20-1,SAADSTDTQY
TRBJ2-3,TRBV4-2,ANSLAETDTQY
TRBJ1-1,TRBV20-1,SARDPLPDSVNTEAF
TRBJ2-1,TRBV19,ATQKPERETSEQF
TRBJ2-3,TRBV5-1,ASKQEGGRTDTQY